The present entry profiles one T cell receptor beta chain with its context. V trimming: 5 bases; J trimming: 2 bases; junction bases outside the gene matches: 1. Germline V gene sequence: CDR1 SEHNR, CDR2 FQNEAQ (reference sequence). There are 14 residues in the CDR3. This sample was taken from a study of CDR3 diversity in severe acne. TCRdb re-analysed the PCR reads in MiXCR, keeping a single row per CDR3 protein. The sample has some 84,000 distinct CDR3 sequences, approximately 51% seen once. The sequence derives from a male donor in good health, without acne. The rearrangement joins TRBV7-9 to TRBJ1-3, with 9 bases aligning to TRBD1. The sample consisted of blood. CDR3 protein: CASSRDRAGNTIYF. The CDR3 nucleotides are TGTGCCAGCAGCAGGGACAGGGCTGGAAACACCATATATTTT.